This T cell receptor beta chain was found in a study of T-cell memory formation after mild COVID-19. Trimming left V 4 bases short and J 6 bases short, with 16 bases between. The CDR3 loop spans 14 amino acids. CDR1 MNHNS and CDR2 SASEGT come from the germline V gene. TCRdb redid the calling of the 5' RACE reads with MiXCR, one entry per CDR3 protein. The table shows 70,000 to 100,000 distinct CDR3 sequences, with about 12% occurring only once. The chain links TRBV6-1 to TRBJ2-7; weak D call: TRBD2 (6 bases). The sequencing sample was made of PBMCs or a T cell subset sorted from them (not recorded which). This receptor was taken from an adult woman who had mild COVID-19 (a few samples of this study predate the infection). Cell type and time point are not known. This CDR3 is CASSGDRGDSEQYF. The DNA of the CDR3 is TGTGCCAGCAGTGGGGATAGAGGGGACTCCGAGCAGTACTTC.